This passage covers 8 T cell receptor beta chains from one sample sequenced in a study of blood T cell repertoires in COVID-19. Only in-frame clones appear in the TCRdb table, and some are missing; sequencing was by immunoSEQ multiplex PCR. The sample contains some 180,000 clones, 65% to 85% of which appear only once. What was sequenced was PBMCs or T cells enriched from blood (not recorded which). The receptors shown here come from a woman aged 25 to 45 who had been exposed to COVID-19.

CDR3: CASSPIAGPSANEQFF. The DNA for the CDR3 is TGTGCCAGCAGCCCGATAGCGGGTCCATCGGCGAATGAGCAGTTCTTC. This chain links TRBV7-3 with TRBJ2-1, with 7 bases aligning to TRBD2. The CDR3 is 16 residues long. CDR1 and CDR2 (germline): SGHTA, FQGTGA. V lost 5 bases to trimming and J lost 7 bases; unmatched junction nucleotides: 14.

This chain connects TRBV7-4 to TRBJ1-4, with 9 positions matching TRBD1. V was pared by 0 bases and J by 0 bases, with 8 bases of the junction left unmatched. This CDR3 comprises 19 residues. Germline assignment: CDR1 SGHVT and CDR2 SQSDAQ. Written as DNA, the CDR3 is TGTGCCAGCAGCTTAGCCCGTCGACAGGGGGGCGCAACTAATGAAAAACTGTTTTTT. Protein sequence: CASSLARRQGGATNEKLFF.

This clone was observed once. CDR3 protein: CASSQVAGGAGGYTF. CDR3 bases: TGCGCCAGCAGCCAAGTCGCAGGGGGCGCGGGAGGCTACACCTTC. V and J are TRBV4-3 and TRBJ1-2; 8 bases line up with TRBD1. The CDR3 has 15 residues. Germline V CDR1 and CDR2: LGHNA, YSLEER. The J segment lost 8 bases and the V segment lost 1 base, leaving 9 bases of the junction unmatched.

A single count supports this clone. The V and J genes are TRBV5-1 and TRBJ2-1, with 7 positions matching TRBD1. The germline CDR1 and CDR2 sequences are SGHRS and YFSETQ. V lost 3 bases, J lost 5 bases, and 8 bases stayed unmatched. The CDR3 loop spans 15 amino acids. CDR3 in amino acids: CASSWTGQNNNEQFF. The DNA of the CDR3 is TGCGCCAGCAGCTGGACGGGACAGAACAACAATGAGCAGTTCTTC.

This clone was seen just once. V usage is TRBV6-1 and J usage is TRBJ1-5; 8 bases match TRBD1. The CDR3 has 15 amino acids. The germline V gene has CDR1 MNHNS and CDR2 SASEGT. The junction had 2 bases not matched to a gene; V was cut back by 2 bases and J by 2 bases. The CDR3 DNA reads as TGTGCCAGCAGTGAACAGGGGGCAGGCAATCAGCCCCAGCATTTT. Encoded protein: CASSEQGAGNQPQHF.

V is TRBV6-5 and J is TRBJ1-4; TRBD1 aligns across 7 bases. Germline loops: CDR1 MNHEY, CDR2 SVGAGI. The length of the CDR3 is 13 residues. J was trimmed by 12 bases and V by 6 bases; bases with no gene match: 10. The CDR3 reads CASRRGKRGQLFF. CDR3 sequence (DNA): TGTGCCAGCAGGAGAGGGAAAAGGGGGCAACTGTTTTTT.

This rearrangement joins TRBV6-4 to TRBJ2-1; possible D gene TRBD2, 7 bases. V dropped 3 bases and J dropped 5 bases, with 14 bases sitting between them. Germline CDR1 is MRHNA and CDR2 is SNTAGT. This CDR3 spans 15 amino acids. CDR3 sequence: CASSEAGEGHNEQFF. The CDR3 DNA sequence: TGTGCCAGCAGTGAAGCAGGGGAGGGGCACAATGAGCAGTTCTTC.

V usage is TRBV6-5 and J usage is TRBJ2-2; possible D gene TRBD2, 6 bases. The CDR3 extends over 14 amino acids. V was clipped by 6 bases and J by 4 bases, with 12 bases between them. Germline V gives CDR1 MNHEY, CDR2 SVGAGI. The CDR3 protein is CASRGGFGTGELFF. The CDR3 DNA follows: TGTGCCAGCAGGGGAGGATTTGGCACCGGGGAGCTGTTTTTT.